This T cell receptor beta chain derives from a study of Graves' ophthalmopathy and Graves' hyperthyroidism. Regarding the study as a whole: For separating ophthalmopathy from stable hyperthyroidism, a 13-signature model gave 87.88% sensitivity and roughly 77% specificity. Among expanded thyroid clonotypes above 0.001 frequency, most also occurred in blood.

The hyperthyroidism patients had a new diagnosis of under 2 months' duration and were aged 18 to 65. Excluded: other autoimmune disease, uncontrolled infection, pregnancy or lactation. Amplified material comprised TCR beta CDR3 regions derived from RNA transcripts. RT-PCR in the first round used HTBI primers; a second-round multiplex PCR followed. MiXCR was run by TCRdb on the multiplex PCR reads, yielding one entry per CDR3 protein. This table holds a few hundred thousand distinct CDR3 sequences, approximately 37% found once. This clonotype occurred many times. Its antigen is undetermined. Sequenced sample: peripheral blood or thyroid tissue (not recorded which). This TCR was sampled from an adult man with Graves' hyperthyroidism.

The CDR3 nucleotides are TGTGCCAGCCTTAAGGCTGTGAACACTGAAGCTTTCTTT. Its protein is CASLKAVNTEAFF. The chain has TRBV6-5 and TRBJ1-1; D unclear. Trimming pared 8 bases from V and 0 bases from J, leaving 10 bases between. The CDR3 spans 13 residues. Per the germline V gene, CDR1 is MNHEY and CDR2 is SVGAGI.